This T cell receptor beta chain was identified in a study of cytomegalovirus exposure and HLA in healthy donors. Background on the study: Earlier, 90 million to 140 million unique TCR beta sequences were recovered from approximately 200 million T cells by an analysis.

PCR involved 60 Vbeta and 13 Jbeta primers. Clones were read by immunoSEQ multiplex PCR, and TCRdb kept only the in-frame ones, dropping some. The sample lists 95,000 to 150,000 clones; roughly 85% were seen once. The V gene's germline CDR1 is SGDLS and CDR2 YYNGEE. Trimming removed 2 bases from V and 10 bases from J; junction bases left unmatched: 5. The CDR3 spans 13 residues. As regards this clone: Its matching antigen is unknown.

Study-level findings and limits: Per a later analysis, HLA-associated TCR beta chains showed more clonal expansion than other, equally common TCR beta chains.

The chain is built from TRBV9 and TRBJ1-2; 10 nucleotides agree with TRBD1. This receptor was taken from a man between 18 and 35 years old in good health and CMV-seropositive. Sequenced: PBMCs. This CDR3 reads CASSVGQGVAYTF. The CDR3 DNA sequence: TGTGCCAGCAGCGTCGGACAGGGGGTCGCCTACACCTTC.